One sample yielded the 19 T cell receptor beta chains listed below, sequenced in a study of CDR3 diversity in severe acne. TCRdb re-called the PCR reads with MiXCR, one entry per CDR3 protein. Among 85,000 to 120,000 distinct CDR3 sequences listed, around 53% were seen once. Sequencing was done on a sample of blood. Receptor source: a male donor with acne.

The genes are TRBV5-4 and TRBJ2-5; 8 bases are a match to TRBD2. The CDR3 spans 15 residues. Per the germline V gene, CDR1 is SGHNT and CDR2 is YYREEE (reference sequence). J was trimmed by 4 bases and V by 0 bases; bases with no gene match: 5. This CDR3 is CASSLALAGRETQYF. CDR3 DNA sequence: TGTGCCAGCAGCTTGGCCTTAGCGGGAAGAGAGACCCAGTACTTC.

The chain links TRBV24-1 to TRBJ2-3; D not certain. The CDR3 contains 14 residues. The V gene lost 11 bases and the J gene lost 0 bases, with 14 bases spanning the gap. Germline V CDR1 and CDR2: KGHDR, SFDVKD. The CDR3 reads CAISGASSTDTQYF. The CDR3 DNA is TGTGCCATTTCAGGAGCCTCTAGCACAGATACGCAGTATTTT.

This chain uses TRBV10-2 with TRBJ1-2; 8 bases match TRBD1. This CDR3 has 12 amino acids. The V and J ends lost 6 bases and 8 bases, in that order; junction bases with no gene match: 5. Germline CDR1 WSHSY, CDR2 SAAADI. Written as DNA, the CDR3 is TGCGCCAGCAGCCGGGACAGGCTCGGCTACACCTTC. It encodes CASSRDRLGYTF.

The chain couples TRBV6-6 to TRBJ1-1; D is unclear. The CDR3 extends over 13 amino acids. Germline V gene data show CDR1 as MNHNY and CDR2 as SVGAGI (reference sequence). The ends were cut back, 0 bases at V and 10 bases at J, with 12 bases in the middle. CDR3 sequence reads: CASSYSRGKGAFF. The CDR3 region has the DNA TGTGCCAGCAGTTACTCGCGGGGTAAGGGAGCTTTCTTT.

This clonotype was counted at least ten times. The CDR3 loop reads CSVEAAMHGYTF. The CDR3 DNA is TGCAGCGTGGAGGCAGCCATGCATGGCTACACCTTC. The rearrangement uses TRBV29-1 and TRBJ1-2, with D unresolved. Germline values: CDR1 SQVTM, CDR2 ANQGSEA. Between the trimmed V and J ends, which lost 6 bases and 6 bases, there was a span of 14 bases. The CDR3 totals 12 residues.

The chain uses TRBV29-1 and TRBJ1-2, with TRBD1 matching over 7 bases. CDR3 length: 11 residues. CDR1 SQVTM and CDR2 ANQGSEA come from the germline V gene. The ends lost 6 bases at V and 5 bases at J; junction bases unmatched: 3. CDR3 residues: CSVGTVYGYTF. DNA of the CDR3: TGCAGCGTGGGGACAGTGTATGGCTACACCTTC.

The CDR3 loop is CASSLVDGSSADEQYF. The CDR3 nucleotides read TGTGCCAGCAGCTTAGTCGATGGCAGCTCCGCTGACGAGCAGTACTTC. The rearrangement uses TRBV7-9 and TRBJ2-7; D remains unclear. Germline V CDR1 and CDR2: SEHNR, FQNEAQ (reference sequence). The CDR3 runs to 16 residues. V dropped 1 base and J dropped 5 bases, with 18 bases sitting between them.

J is TRBJ2-5 and V is TRBV29-1, with D possibly being TRBD2 (7 bases). Per germline, CDR1 SQVTM and CDR2 ANQGSEA. The CDR3 runs 13 residues. Between the trimmed V and J ends, which lost 3 bases and 5 bases, there was a span of 13 bases. The CDR3 region is CSVETGGAETQYF. The CDR3 DNA reads TGCAGCGTTGAGACGGGGGGCGCGGAGACCCAGTACTTC.

Concerning this clonotype itself: The junction does not match germline at one end; this may be a read error. The chain couples TRBV2 to TRBJ1-5; the D is unclear. The CDR3 extends over 16 amino acids. The V gene's germline CDR1 is SNHLY and CDR2 FYNNEI. The CDR3 DNA sequence: TGTGCCAGCAGGTATAGCGGGAGGTTGCGCAATGAGCCCCAGCATTTT. It yields the protein CASRYSGRLRNEPQHF.

Concerning this clonotype itself: With a much larger clone just one base away, this may be a read error. This chain joins TRBV6-1 and TRBJ2-1; TRBD1 matches 9 bases. The germline V gene encodes CDR1 MNHNS and CDR2 SASEGT. The CDR3 runs to 16 residues. The CDR3 DNA sequence: TGTGCCAGCGGTGAAGTCCCGGGACAGGGTGGCAATGAGCAGTTCTTC. Protein product: CASGEVPGQGGNEQFF.

The chain recombines TRBV12-3 or TRBV12-4 with TRBJ2-7; TRBD2 agrees at 8 bases. CDR3 length: 15 amino acids. With V trimmed by 5 bases and J by 6 bases, 12 bases remained unmatched. This CDR3 is CASSPLSRGGIEQYF. The CDR3 DNA reads TGTGCCAGCAGTCCTCTCAGCCGCGGGGGGATCGAGCAGTACTTC.

This clonotype has a count of ten or more. The chain employs TRBV5-1 and TRBJ2-3; D gene uncertain. The CDR3 consists of 15 residues. V lost 0 bases to trimming and J lost 0 bases, with 8 bases between them. Germline CDR1 reads SGHRS; CDR2 reads YFSETQ. CDR3 region: CASSLVGSSTDTQYF. The CDR3 coding sequence is TGCGCCAGCAGCTTGGTTGGCAGTAGCACAGATACGCAGTATTTT.

This chain uses TRBV10-2 with TRBJ1-5; D is perhaps TRBD1 (5 bases). From germline, CDR1 is WSHSY and CDR2 SAAADI. Trimming stripped 0 bases from V and 2 bases from J, with 8 bases between. The CDR3 contains 15 residues. In DNA form, the CDR3 reads TGCGCCAGCAGTGAGTCACAAGGGGGCAATCAGCCCCAGCATTTT. It specifies CASSESQGGNQPQHF.

Turning to this clonotype: This may be a read error: a much more frequent sequence differs by one nucleotide. The V and J genes are TRBV28 and TRBJ2-3; 10 bases align to TRBD2. This CDR3 is built from 15 residues. CDR1 is MDHEN and CDR2 is SYDVKM in the germline V gene. CDR3 region: CASSLSGRASDTRYF. For the CDR3, the DNA is TGTGCCAGCAGTTTAAGCGGGAGGGCCTCGGATACGCGGTATTTT.

The chain combines TRBV7-9 with TRBJ1-4; 9 bases line up with TRBD1. This CDR3 is 16 amino acids long. Germline-derived CDR1 and CDR2 are SEHNR and FQNEAQ (reference sequence). J was trimmed by 6 bases and V by 6 bases; bases with no gene match: 11. CDR3 sequence reads: CASRASQGAGDEKLFF. The CDR3 DNA reads TGTGCCAGCAGGGCATCACAGGGGGCGGGAGATGAAAAACTGTTTTTT.

V is TRBV25-1 and J is TRBJ1-2; D is unclear. CDR3 size: 15 residues. CDR1 MGHDK and CDR2 SYGVNS come from the germline V gene. V was clipped by 1 base and J by 4 bases, with 13 bases between them. The CDR3 coding sequence is TGTGCCAGCAGTGAATGGGAGACCTCCGTCTATGGCTACACCTTC. Its translation: CASSEWETSVYGYTF.

Many counts were recorded for this clonotype. V is TRBV4-2 and J is TRBJ1-2; 7 nucleotides line up with TRBD1. The junction had 7 bases not matched to a gene; V was cut back by 0 bases and J by 12 bases. The CDR3 totals 13 residues. CDR1 and CDR2 (germline): LGHNA, YNFKEQ. CDR3 nucleotide sequence: TGTGCCAGCAGCCAAGACCACAGGGGAAGCAACACCTTC. Translation gives CASSQDHRGSNTF.

Worth noting for this clonotype: The final CDR3 position lacks the conserved phenylalanine or tryptophan, pointing to a likely read error. The chain links TRBV19 to TRBJ2-2; the D gene is possibly TRBD2 (5 bases). Trimming shortened V by 7 bases and J by 3 bases, and 15 bases separated the two germline ends. The CDR3 loop spans 15 amino acids. Germline CDR1 is LNHDA and CDR2 is SQIVND (reference sequence). The CDR3 DNA reads TGTGCCAGTAAGCCTTCGGCTAGCTACACCGGGGAGCTGTTTTAT. Protein product: CASKPSASYTGELFY.

This chain connects TRBV9 to TRBJ1-2, with no clear D. The V end lost 1 base, the J end lost 0 bases, and 4 bases lay between the germline ends. The CDR3 is 13 amino acids. Germline loops: CDR1 SGDLS, CDR2 YYNGEE. The CDR3: CASSVRANYGYTF. The CDR3 DNA sequence: TGTGCCAGCAGCGTAAGGGCTAACTATGGCTACACCTTC.